Listed here are 10 T cell receptor beta chains from one sample, sequenced in a study of blood T cell repertoires in COVID-19. Data came from immunoSEQ multiplex PCR; TCRdb stores just in-frame clones and leaves some out. The sample lists hundreds of thousands of clones, approximately 80% occurring once. The sequenced sample was peripheral blood. Every receptor here comes from a woman at least 80 years old with acute or convalescent COVID-19.

This chain joins TRBV5-1 and TRBJ1-1; 7 bases agree with TRBD1. The CDR3 contains 13 residues. V trimming: 8 bases; J trimming: 1 base; junction bases outside the gene matches: 5. Germline V lookup: CDR1 SGHRS, CDR2 YFSETQ. In DNA, the CDR3 is TGCGCCAGTGGAGGACAGGAGAACACTGAAGCTTTCTTT. As protein: CASGGQENTEAFF.

This sequence joins TRBV12-3 or TRBV12-4 and TRBJ2-3, with no clear D. The CDR3 loop spans 12 amino acids. V lost 4 bases and J 5 bases, leaving 7 bases between the germline ends. The CDR3 spells CASSSFGDTQYF. CDR3 sequence (DNA): TGTGCCAGCAGTTCGTTCGGAGATACGCAGTATTTT.

This clone was seen a single time. The CDR3 DNA follows: TGTGCCAGCAGGACAATAGCGGGTCTATCCTACAATGAGCAGTTCTTC. This translates into CASRTIAGLSYNEQFF. The chain combines TRBV28 with TRBJ2-1; 7 bases are a match to TRBD2. The J segment lost 1 base and the V segment lost 6 bases, leaving 9 bases of the junction unmatched. CDR3 length: 16 amino acids. In germline, CDR1 is MDHEN, CDR2 SYDVKM.

This chain joins TRBV4-3 and TRBJ1-4, with D perhaps TRBD1 (5 bases). Trimming took off 5 bases at V and 2 bases at J, with 9 bases between the two ends. This CDR3 is 14 amino acids long. The V gene's germline CDR1 is LGHNA and CDR2 YSLEER. The CDR3 DNA reads TGCGCCAGCAGCGTACAGGCGACTAATGAAAAACTGTTTTTT. This sequence encodes CASSVQATNEKLFF.

CDR3 in amino acids: CASSFQGGSYEQYF. Here the CDR3 DNA reads TGTGCCAGCAGTTTTCAGGGGGGCTCCTACGAGCAGTACTTC. The V gene is TRBV28, the J gene TRBJ2-7; a possible D gene is TRBD1 (7 bases). V lost 3 bases, J lost 0 bases, and 9 bases lay in between. CDR1 is MDHEN and CDR2 is SYDVKM in the germline V gene. CDR3 length: 14 residues.

The sample holds a few counts of this clone. This sequence joins TRBV7-8 and TRBJ2-5; D call uncertain. The CDR3 loop spans 14 amino acids. Per the germline V gene, CDR1 is SGHVS and CDR2 is FQNEAQ. V gave up 3 bases and J gave up 5 bases, with 13 bases separating them. CDR3 region: CASSFRPLGETQYF. The CDR3 bases are TGTGCCAGCAGCTTTCGACCACTCGGGGAGACCCAGTACTTC.

This sequence joins TRBV9 and TRBJ2-5, with 7 bases fitting TRBD2. V dropped 4 bases and J dropped 3; count of bases not matched to a gene: 9. Germline V gene lookup returns CDR1 SGDLS and CDR2 YYNGEE. This CDR3 region has 15 residues. The CDR3 loop is CASSPAGGFKETQYF. The CDR3 bases are TGTGCCAGCAGCCCTGCCGGGGGGTTCAAAGAGACCCAGTACTTC.

The V gene is TRBV5-1, the J gene TRBJ2-7; TRBD2 agrees at 8 bases. Per germline, CDR1 SGHRS and CDR2 YFSETQ. CDR3 length: 14 amino acids. Trimming at V came to 4 bases and at J to 5 bases, leaving 8 bases not matched to a gene. CDR3 sequence (DNA): TGCGCCAGCAGCGCCACGGGAGGGGGGCACGAGCAGTACTTC. It yields the protein CASSATGGGHEQYF.

The chain links TRBV10-3 to TRBJ2-2, with D possibly TRBD2 on 6 matching bases. This CDR3 has 15 residues. CDR1 and CDR2 (germline): ENHRY, SYGVKD. V was clipped by 6 bases and J by 1 base, with 12 bases between them. DNA of the CDR3: TGTGCCATCAGCCCGACTAGTCAGAACACCGGGGAGCTGTTTTTT. Residues: CAISPTSQNTGELFF.

The count of this clone is one. The rearrangement links TRBV5-4 to TRBJ2-5, with TRBD2 as a possible D gene (6 bases). Between the trimmed V and J ends, which lost 2 bases and 5 bases, there was a span of 10 bases. From germline, CDR1 is SGHNT and CDR2 YYREEE (reference sequence). The CDR3 has 13 residues. The CDR3 DNA follows: TGTGCCAGCAGCTTACGCGGGATTGAGACCCAGTACTTC. Residues: CASSLRGIETQYF. Full variable domain (remainder filled in from reference TRBV5-4 and TRBJ2-5): ETGVTQSPTHLIKTRGQQVTLRCSSQSGHNTVSWYQQALGQGPQFIFQYYREEENGRGNFPPRFSGLQFPNYSSELNVNALELDDSALYLCASSLRGIETQYFGPGTRLLVL.